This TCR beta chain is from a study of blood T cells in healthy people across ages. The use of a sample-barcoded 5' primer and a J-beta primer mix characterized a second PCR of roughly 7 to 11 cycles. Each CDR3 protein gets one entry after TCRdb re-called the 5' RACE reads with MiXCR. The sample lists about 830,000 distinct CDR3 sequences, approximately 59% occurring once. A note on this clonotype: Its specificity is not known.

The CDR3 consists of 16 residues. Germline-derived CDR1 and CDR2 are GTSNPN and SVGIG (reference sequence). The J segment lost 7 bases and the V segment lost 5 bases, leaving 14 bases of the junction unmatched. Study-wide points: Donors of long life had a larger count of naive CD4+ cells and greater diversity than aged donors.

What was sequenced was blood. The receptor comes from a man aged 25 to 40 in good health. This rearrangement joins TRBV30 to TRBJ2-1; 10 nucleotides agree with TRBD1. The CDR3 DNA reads TGTGCCTGGTTAGACCTATTCAGGACAGGGGGGAATGAGCAGTTCTTC. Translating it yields CAWLDLFRTGGNEQFF.